These 3 T cell receptor beta chains share one sample of origin, sequenced in a study of CD8 T cells in Susac syndrome. It was with random hexamers that roughly 0.45 to 1 ug RNA was reverse transcribed. TCRdb re-analysed the immunoSEQ multiplex PCR reads in MiXCR, keeping a single row per CDR3 protein. The data show 70,000 to 100,000 distinct CDR3 sequences, around 96% seen once. The source material was CD8+ T cells from PBMCs. Receptors originate from a human donor with Susac syndrome.

This CDR3 is CASSVAFRAPNYGYTF. The CDR3 region has the DNA TGTGCCAGCAGCGTAGCCTTTAGGGCACCGAACTATGGCTACACCTTC. V gene TRBV9 combines with J gene TRBJ1-2; D is unresolved. CDR3 length equals 16 residues. The V end lost 0 bases, the J end lost 2 bases, and 14 bases lay between the germline ends. The germline V gene encodes CDR1 SGDLS and CDR2 YYNGEE.

The chain couples TRBV27 to TRBJ1-1; no clear D gene. The CDR3 extends over 13 amino acids. Per germline, CDR1 MNHEY and CDR2 SMNVEV (reference sequence). V lost 8 bases, J lost 1 base, and 11 bases lay in between. In DNA form, the CDR3 reads TGTGCCAGCTCGGACTCCGGGAACACTGAAGCTTTCTTT. Translated: CASSDSGNTEAFF.

V usage is TRBV9 and J usage is TRBJ1-2; tentative D call: TRBD1 (6 bases). Trimming shortened V by 3 bases and J by 6 bases, and 9 bases separated the two germline ends. This CDR3 contains 12 residues. CDR1 is SGDLS, CDR2 YYNGEE, per germline. DNA for the CDR3: TGTGCCAGCAGCGACAGGGCCCATGGCTACACCTTC. Protein: CASSDRAHGYTF.